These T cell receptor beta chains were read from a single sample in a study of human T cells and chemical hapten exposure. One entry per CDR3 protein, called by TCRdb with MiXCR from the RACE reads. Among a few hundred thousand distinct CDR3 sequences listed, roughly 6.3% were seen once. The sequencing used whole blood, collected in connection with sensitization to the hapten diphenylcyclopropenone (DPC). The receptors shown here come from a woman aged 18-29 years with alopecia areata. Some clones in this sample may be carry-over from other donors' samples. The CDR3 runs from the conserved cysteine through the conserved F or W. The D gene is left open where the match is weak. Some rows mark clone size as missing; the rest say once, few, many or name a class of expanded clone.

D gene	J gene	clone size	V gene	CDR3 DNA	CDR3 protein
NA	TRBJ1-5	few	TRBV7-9	TGTGCCAGCAGCTTAGCGTGGGGGAATGATCAGCCCCAGCATTTT	CASSLAWGNDQPQHF
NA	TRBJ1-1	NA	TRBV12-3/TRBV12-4	TGTGCCAGCAGACGCGCGGACAGAACTGAAGCTTTCTTT	CASRRADRTEAFF
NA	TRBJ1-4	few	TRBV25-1	TGTGCCAGCAGTGAATCCGGACCAACACTGTTTTTT	CASSESGPTLFF
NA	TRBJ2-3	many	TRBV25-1	TGTGCCAGCAGAGGGAGCCGCACAGATACGCAGTATTTT	CASRGSRTDTQYF
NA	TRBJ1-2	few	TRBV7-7	TGTGCTAGCAGCTTTTCCCCACCATCCCTAAAAGCTAACTATGGCTACACCTTC	CASSFSPPSLKANYGYTF
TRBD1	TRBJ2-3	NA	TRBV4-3	TGCGCCAGCAGCCGAAAGACACGGACAGGGCTTCGCACAGATACGCAGTATTTT	CASSRKTRTGLRTDTQYF
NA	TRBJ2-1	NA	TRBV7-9	TGTGCCAGCAGCTCCTCGACCGCGGGGTTTTTGAATGAGCAGTTCTTC	CASSSSTAGFLNEQFF
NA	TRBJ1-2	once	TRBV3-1	TGTGCCAGCAGCCAAGATGAATACAAGGTTGGCTACACCTTC	CASSQDEYKVGYTF
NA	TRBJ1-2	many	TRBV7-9	TGTGCCAGCAGCCTTAGTGGGGGATCTACTTCTAACTATGGCTACACCTTC	CASSLSGGSTSNYGYTF
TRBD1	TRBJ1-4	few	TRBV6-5	TGTGCCAGCAGTTTTGTACCGCCGGGACAGGGAAGGCCAACTAATGAAAAACTGTTTTTT	CASSFVPPGQGRPTNEKLFF
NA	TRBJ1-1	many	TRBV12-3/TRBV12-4	TGTGCCAGCAGTTTGATGGTCGAGATCACTGAAGCTTTCTTT	CASSLMVEITEAFF
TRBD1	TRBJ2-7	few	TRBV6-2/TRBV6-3	TGTGCCAGCAGTTCCGAGACAGGGGGAGGTTACGAGCAGTACTTC	CASSSETGGGYEQYF
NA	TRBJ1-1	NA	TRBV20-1	TGCAGTGCTCACTTGAACGCTGAAGCTTTCTTT	CSAHLNAEAFF
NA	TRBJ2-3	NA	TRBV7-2	TGTGCCAGCAGCTTAGGAAATGGAGGGGGGAAGGCAGATACGCAGTATTTT	CASSLGNGGGKADTQYF
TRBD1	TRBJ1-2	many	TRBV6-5	TGTGCCAGCAAACGGGGACAGGGAATATATGGCTACACCTTC	CASKRGQGIYGYTF
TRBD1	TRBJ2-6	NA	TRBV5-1	TGCGCCAGCAGCTTATTACAGGGGTCCCCCTCTGGGGCCAACGTCCTGACTTTC	CASSLLQGSPSGANVLTF
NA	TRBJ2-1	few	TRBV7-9	TGTGCCAGCAGCTTAGGACTGGGGGGGCGGAATGAGCAGTTCTTC	CASSLGLGGRNEQFF
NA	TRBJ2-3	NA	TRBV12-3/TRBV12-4	TGTGCCAGCAGTTTAGCAACCGGGCGCACAGATACGCAGTATTTT	CASSLATGRTDTQYF
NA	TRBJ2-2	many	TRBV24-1	TGTGCCACCAGTCAGGGAAGTAACGGGGAGCTGTTTTTT	CATSQGSNGELFF
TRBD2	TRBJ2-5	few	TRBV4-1	TGCGCCAGCAGCCATGGACTAGCGGGGGGACAAGAGACCCAGTACTTC	CASSHGLAGGQETQYF
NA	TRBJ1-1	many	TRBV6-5	TGTGCCAGCAGTTACTTTTTTGCGGCTGAAGCTTTCTTT	CASSYFFAAEAFF
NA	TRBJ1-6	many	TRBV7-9	TGTGCCAGCAGCTTAGCGAGGAGGACAGATAATTCACCCCTCCACTTT	CASSLARRTDNSPLHF
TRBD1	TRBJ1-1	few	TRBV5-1	TGCGCCAGCAGATCGCGAACAGGGGAGAACACTGAAGCTTTCTTT	CASRSRTGENTEAFF
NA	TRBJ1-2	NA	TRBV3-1	TGTGCCAGCAGCCAAGATGACAGTATTAACTATGGCTACACCTTC	CASSQDDSINYGYTF
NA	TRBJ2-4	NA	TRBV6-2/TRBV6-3	TGTGCCAGCAGTTACGCATACAGGGGAGGCGCCAAAAACATTCAGTACTTC	CASSYAYRGGAKNIQYF
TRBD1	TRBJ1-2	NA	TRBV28	TGTGCCAGTAATCGTCGGACAGGTGACTATGGCTACACCTTC	CASNRRTGDYGYTF
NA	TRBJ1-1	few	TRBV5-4	TGTGCCAGCAGTTCTGGGGCCAGGACGGCTTTCTTT	CASSSGARTAFF
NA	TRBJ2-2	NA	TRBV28	TGTGCCAGCAGTTCCCCTGGGGCCGGGGAGCTGTTTTTT	CASSSPGAGELFF
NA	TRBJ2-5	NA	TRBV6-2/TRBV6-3	TGTGCCAGCAGTACCACCCCACGGGGGGAGACCCAGTACTTC	CASSTTPRGETQYF
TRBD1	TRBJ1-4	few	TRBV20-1	TGCAGTGCCCCAACGACAGGGAGTAATGAAAAACTGTTTTTT	CSAPTTGSNEKLFF
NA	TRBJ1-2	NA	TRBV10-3	TGTGCCATCAGTGGACAGGCCTATGGCTACACCTTC	CAISGQAYGYTF
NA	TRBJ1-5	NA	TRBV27	TGTGCCAGCAGTTCCGCAGGGAGACAGCCCCAGCATTTT	CASSSAGRQPQHF
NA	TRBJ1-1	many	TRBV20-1	TGCAGTGCCATGATCCAGCCGAACACTGAAGCTTTCTTT	CSAMIQPNTEAFF
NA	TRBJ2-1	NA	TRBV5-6	TGTGCCAGCAGCCCTGGGACAAAACTTCACAATGAGCAGTTCTTC	CASSPGTKLHNEQFF
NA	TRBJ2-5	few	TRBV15	TGTGCCACCAGCAGAGGACAGTTCCAAGAGACCCAGTACTTC	CATSRGQFQETQYF